This T cell receptor beta chain was sequenced during a study of Ad26.COV2.S vaccination and SARS-CoV-2 variants. Specified treatment: some 19 received Ad26.COV2.S at low or high dose, single or two shots; about 5 received placebo; per-sample allocation not given. It was on day 63 after the first vaccine or placebo injection that samples were taken. Clones were read by immunoSEQ multiplex PCR, and TCRdb kept only the in-frame ones, dropping some. The sample has a few hundred thousand clones; around nine tenths are singletons. This CDR3 is built from 14 residues. Trimming cost V 0 bases and J 5 bases, with 9 bases left between them. CDR1 is SGDLS and CDR2 is YYNGEE in the germline V gene.

The chain employs TRBV9 and TRBJ1-5; D is perhaps TRBD1 (6 bases). The sample was peripheral blood, taken in a trial of Ad26.COV2.S vaccine versus placebo. This sequence was found in a person aged 18-65 years who received the Ad26.COV2.S COVID-19 vaccine or a placebo. DNA for the CDR3: TGTGCCAGCAGCGTAGATGCAGGGGATCAGCCCCAGCATTTT. Amino acid sequence: CASSVDAGDQPQHF.